This entry is about one TCR beta chain. This entry is derived from a study of T cells in Graves' hyperthyroidism and ophthalmopathy. V was trimmed by 3 bases and J by 6 bases, leaving 8 bases between them. The CDR3 extends over 13 amino acids. Germline V lookup: CDR1 MDHEN, CDR2 SYDVKM. It was RNA transcripts that yielded the amplified TCR beta CDR3 regions. With the HTBI primer set, the TCR CDR3 went through a first round of RT-PCR. Each CDR3 protein gets one entry after TCRdb re-called the multiplex PCR reads with MiXCR. The sample consists of fewer than 400,000 distinct CDR3 sequences, around a sixth of them appearing once.

The chain recombines TRBV28 with TRBJ2-2; D not resolved. Sequenced: blood. The clonotype originates from a woman aged 18-30 years with Graves' hyperthyroidism that later progressed to Graves' ophthalmopathy. The CDR3 protein is CASSFRAAGELFF. Written as DNA, the CDR3 is TGTGCCAGCAGTTTCCGTGCGGCCGGGGAGCTGTTTTTT.